Described below is a single T cell receptor beta chain sequence and its context. What antigen it recognizes has not been identified. Base qualities are missing; no much larger clone stands one base away. These data come from a study of blood T cell repertoires in COVID-19 (dated by TCRdb to the early 2020s). With respect to the entire study: Samples covering the acute and convalescent phases of COVID-19 were provided by collaborators in the United States, Italy and Spain. Deeply sampled blood TCRbeta repertoires from subjects exposed to, actively infected with, or recovered from COVID-19 were included in the dataset. The prospective study material was composed of cDNA or gDNA derived from T cells, B-cell-depleted T cells, or PBMCs. Where available, HLA class I and class II types were obtained from metadata supplied by the sample provider rather than from assay-based typing. A freely available public database, intended as a resource for researchers studying the immune response to SARS-CoV-2, is where the repertoires were released. Nearly every sample came with metadata listing a de-identified subject ID, COVID-19 status, age in years and sex. Samples came from the ongoing ImmuneRACE study (first 160 participants) plus 1,254 subjects from 6 global collaborators. Overall study results and their limits: The amount of clinical and demographic metadata varied by source and participant and was provided uncurated.

TCRbeta CDR3 regions were amplified from genomic DNA using the immunoSEQ Assay, a bias-controlled multiplex PCR. The study's processing was this. Within the assay, amplification of reference gene primers was used to estimate how many nucleated cells each sample contained. Sequence reads were collapsed and filtered to measure the absolute abundance of every unique TCRbeta CDR3 rearrangement. Productive Simpson clonality was computed per sample as the square root of Simpson's diversity index over productive rearrangements. In TCRdb, the immuneACCESS table is reduced to in-frame sequences with V and J assigned. These tables do not hold every clone; where another copy was compared, an unresolved V gene accounts for under half, and the others remain unexplained. From that table come the V and J calls and clone size; the DNA was used to work out D and trimming. The sample contains roughly 500,000 clones, around nine tenths of them found a single time. Around 7.9% of the sample is in the top ten clones.

In the prospective study, participants were about 18 to 100 years old, resided in around 25 geographic areas of the United States, and were enrolled through a virtual design. In the prospective study, participants were assigned to cohorts based on the clinical history participants reported in a screening survey and a study questionnaire. Recovered participants in ImmuneRACE Cohort 3 were defined by two consecutive negative NP/OP PCR tests, clearance by a healthcare professional, or resolution of symptoms. Each participant in the prospective study had whole blood, serum and a nasopharyngeal or oropharyngeal swab collected by mobile phlebotomists. Prospective study participants could optionally give additional blood draws and questionnaires over a roughly two-month period. Before DNA extraction, prospective study blood samples were shipped either frozen or at room temperature. V gives up 0 bases and J gives up 0 bases, and the segment between their germline ends measures 17 bases. The CDR3 has 18 amino acids, counting the end cysteine and phenylalanine. The entry retains the CDR3 DNA only, 54 bases that are in frame from base 1. CDR1 is given as SGHVS and CDR2 as FQNEAQ, both from the germline V gene.

The receptor's source is a woman in her sixties who had recovered from COVID-19. The sample comprised PBMCs or T cells enriched from blood (not recorded which). Recombination linked TRBV7-8 to TRBJ1-1, with TRBD1 as a weak D call on 5 bases. In nucleotide form, the sequence is TGTGCCAGCAGCTTAGCGGCGGAGGGCAGGGCTATGAACACTGAAGCTTTCTTT. The translation is CASSLAAEGRAMNTEAFF. Reference TRBV7-8 and TRBJ1-1 genes cover what lies past the CDR3, so the full variable domain is GAGVSQSPRYKVAKRGQDVALRCDPISGHVSLFWYQQALGQGPEFLTYFQNEAQLDKSGLPSDRFFAERPEGSVSTLKIQRTQQEDSAVYLCASSLAAEGRAMNTEAFFGQGTRLTVV.